This passage covers 12 T cell receptor beta chains from one sample sequenced in a study of blood T cell repertoires in COVID-19. TCRdb's table, derived via immunoSEQ multiplex PCR, lists solely in-frame clones and lacks some. The sample includes about 150,000 clones, approximately 90% of them seen just once. The sample consisted of peripheral blood. These receptors came from a man aged 18-30 years with COVID-19, enrolled during active disease.

The genes are TRBV10-3 and TRBJ1-6, with TRBD1 matching over 7 bases. With 5 bases clipped from V and 5 bases from J, the junction kept 3 bases outside the gene matches. This CDR3 is built from 14 residues. Germline CDR1 reads ENHRY; CDR2 reads SYGVKD. CDR3 coding DNA: TGTGCCATCAGTTCGACAGGGAATAATTCACCCCTCCACTTT. This codes for CAISSTGNNSPLHF.

This clone appeared a single time. The CDR3 loop reads CASSIPLAGEPNGEQYF. CDR3 nucleotides: TGTGCCAGCAGTATTCCCCTAGCGGGAGAACCTAATGGCGAGCAGTACTTC. The rearrangement joins TRBV28 to TRBJ2-7, with 10 bases fitting TRBD2. Germline CDR1 and CDR2: MDHEN and SYDVKM. The V segment lost 5 bases and the J segment 6 bases; nucleotides outside the gene matches: 16. The CDR3 runs 17 residues.

The V gene is TRBV2, the J gene TRBJ2-1; 11 nucleotides agree with TRBD2. The CDR3 totals 15 residues. V trimming: 10 bases; J trimming: 4 bases; junction bases outside the gene matches: 9. CDR1 is SNHLY, CDR2 FYNNEI, per germline. The CDR3 coding sequence is TGTGCCACCCATGGGACTAGCGGTTCTTACAATGAGCAGTTCTTC. This sequence encodes CATHGTSGSYNEQFF.

V and J are TRBV15 and TRBJ2-1; D is possibly TRBD2 (6 bases). CDR1 is LNHNV, CDR2 YYDKDF, per germline (reference sequence). V lost 5 bases to trimming and J lost 2 bases, with 22 bases between them. The CDR3 is 18 amino acids. CDR3 sequence: CATSFISLGSGAYNEQFF. The CDR3 nucleotides read TGTGCCACCAGCTTTATTTCCCTGGGGTCGGGAGCCTACAATGAGCAGTTCTTC.

This chain joins TRBV5-8 and TRBJ2-2; D possibly corresponds to TRBD2 (6 bases). The germline V gene has CDR1 SGHTS and CDR2 YDEGEE. CDR3 size: 15 residues. Between the trimmed V and J ends, which lost 4 bases and 0 bases, there was a span of 10 bases. The CDR3 loop reads CASSRTKTNTGELFF. The DNA for the CDR3 is TGTGCCAGCAGCAGGACTAAGACGAACACCGGGGAGCTGTTTTTT.

This clone has only one observation. The V call is TRBV6-5, the J call TRBJ2-1; 11 positions match TRBD1. V trimming: 7 bases; J trimming: 8 bases; junction bases outside the gene matches: 10. Germline V gene sequence: CDR1 MNHEY, CDR2 SVGAGI. The CDR3 has 15 residues. CDR3 bases: TGTGCCAGCACCCCGGACAGGGGGCGCCGGGATGAGCAGTTCTTC. As protein: CASTPDRGRRDEQFF.

J is TRBJ1-1 and V is TRBV5-4; 10 bases line up with TRBD1. From germline, CDR1 is SGHNT and CDR2 YYREEE (reference sequence). This CDR3 is 20 amino acids long. Trimming removed 4 bases from V and 4 bases from J; junction bases left unmatched: 22. CDR3 sequence reads: CASSPTFGDRGTLGSTEAFF. The CDR3 bases are TGTGCCAGCAGCCCTACCTTCGGGGACAGGGGTACGCTGGGGTCCACTGAAGCTTTCTTT.

The J gene is TRBJ2-7, the V gene TRBV6-1; 12 bases fit TRBD2. The CDR3 is made up of 13 amino acids. Germline CDR1 is MNHNS and CDR2 is SASEGT. Germline trimming cut 8 bases from V and 1 base from J; bases unmatched to any gene: 0. The CDR3 loop is CASGLAGSYEQYF. The CDR3 DNA follows: TGTGCCAGCGGACTAGCGGGATCCTACGAGCAGTACTTC.

In this sample, this clone turned up a few times. Here the CDR3 reads CASSSRRISEAFF. In nucleotides, the CDR3 is TGTGCCAGCAGTTCACGGCGGATTTCTGAAGCTTTCTTT. The V call is TRBV12-3 or TRBV12-4, the J call TRBJ1-1; no reliable D call. The CDR3 runs 13 residues. The germline V and J ends were trimmed by 4 bases and 6 bases, with 12 bases remaining between them.

The chain uses TRBV11-3 and TRBJ2-5; 7 nucleotides align to TRBD2. The V segment lost 2 bases and the J segment 2 bases; nucleotides outside the gene matches: 5. This CDR3 is built from 15 residues. In germline, CDR1 is SGHNT, CDR2 YENEEA. In nucleotides, the CDR3 is TGTGCCAGCAGCTTACTCTGGCGGGGGCAAGAGACCCAGTACTTC. Amino acid sequence: CASSLLWRGQETQYF.

The chain joins TRBV9 to TRBJ2-7, with 9 bases matching TRBD1. Germline loops: CDR1 SGDLS, CDR2 YYNGEE. The CDR3 is 15 amino acids. Trimming took 0 bases from V and 5 from J; bases not matched to a gene: 6. The CDR3, as DNA: TGTGCCAGCAGCGTAGAAGGGACAGGGATCCACGAGCAGTACTTC. Translating it yields CASSVEGTGIHEQYF.

The rearrangement joins TRBV4-1 to TRBJ1-2; TRBD1 aligns across 8 bases. In germline, CDR1 is MGHRA, CDR2 YSYEKL. J was trimmed by 6 bases and V by 1 base; bases with no gene match: 7. The CDR3 loop spans 15 amino acids. The CDR3 loop is CASSQAKTGVDGYTF. The DNA of the CDR3 is TGCGCCAGCAGCCAAGCCAAGACAGGGGTGGATGGCTACACCTTC.